Below, one T cell receptor (beta chain) is given with its context. Its antigen has not been determined. The data stem from a study of monozygotic twins with inflammatory bowel disease (dated 2019 in TCRdb). Looking at the study overall: The full study comprised 28 monozygotic twin pairs: nine German pairs (four IBD-concordant, five IBD-discordant) and 19 IBD-discordant Danish pairs. The search for disease-associated traits relied mainly on comparing IBD patients with their genetically identical healthy co-twins within discordant pairs. Each individual had, on average, about 151 000 unique TCRalpha sequences and 181 000 unique TCRbeta sequences available for analysis.

The protocol used for the library was 5' RACE. Preparation of each TCR library used around 3,500 ng of total RNA. For each sample, cDNA was synthesized in eight separate reactions using SMARTScribe reverse transcriptase. During cDNA synthesis, template switching was used to introduce unique molecular identifiers that contained a 6-nucleotide sample barcode. TCRalpha and TCRbeta cDNA was amplified in two nested PCRs of about 17 and 10 cycles, and bead purification was carried out after each PCR. Before amplification, cDNA was treated with uracil DNA-glycosylase and purified using the QIAquick PCR purification kit. The second PCR added Illumina TruSeq-compatible adapters along with sample-specific barcodes. Library quality and concentration were checked on TapeStation and Qubit, and libraries were pooled at about 5 ng each. Sequencing of the pooled libraries was done on an Illumina HiSeq2500 single-index Rapid Run using custom sequencing primers and 2 x 100 bp reads. The original pipeline was this. UMI-based consensus assembly with MiGEC version 1.2.6 was used to correct PCR and sequencing errors. MiXCR version 2.1.1 was used to carry out V(D)J alignment, clonotype assembly and CDR3 extraction. Gene usage, clonotype sharing and MAIT/NKT TCR abundance were normalised by analysing the top 1000, 10 000 and 20 000 clonotypes per sample. Diversity was computed as the inverse Simpson index with the vegan R package after downsampling to 27 000 UMIs. Statistical testing used paired Mann-Whitney U tests on the discordant twin pairs and applied Benjamini-Hochberg correction for multiple testing. Reads reprocessed by TCRdb are summarized as one entry per CDR3 protein sequence, and DNA is absent. TCRdb's processing, not the authors' own work, is the source of the V and J calls. The sample table records 150,000 to 200,000 distinct CDR3 sequences. Clones ranked in the top ten supply roughly 7.4% of the sample.

The germline V gene (reference sequence) sets CDR1 to DFQATT and CDR2 to SNEGSKA. From cysteine to phenylalanine, the CDR3 is 15 amino acids long. No DNA was logged. Study-level results and caveats: Repertoire similarity did not differ between concordant and discordant twins, which could be due to limited statistical power. Fewer clonotypes were shared with other individuals by IBD patients than by healthy twins, most markedly in patients showing signs of disease activity. Different T cell subtypes could not be distinguished in the analysis. The results gave no support for a single strong signal or clonotype linked to IBD. Because patients were on differing immunosuppressive treatments, the repertoires may have picked up extra background noise and inter-individual variability. A decrease in TCRbeta repertoire diversity, as measured by inverse Simpson index, was observed in IBD patients compared with their healthy co-twins.

From each donor, an approximately 2.4 ml peripheral blood sample was collected into PAXgene tubes and kept at -80 degrees C. Total RNA was isolated from whole blood with the PAXgene blood miRNA kit on an automated QIAcube, without T cell sorting. Peripheral blood from monozygotic twin pairs concordant or discordant for inflammatory bowel disease was subjected to deep TCRalpha and TCRbeta repertoire profiling with unique molecular barcoding. Smoking habits were recorded for all twin pairs, and individuals were classified as current, former or never smokers. The rearranged chain carries TRBV20-1 and TRBJ2-7; TCRdb calls TRBD2, which cannot be checked without DNA. The sample comprised blood. This clonotype was sampled from a human donor with ulcerative colitis or Crohn's disease, or a healthy co-twin of an affected twin (not recorded which). The CDR3 protein sequence reads: CSARTSGRFGYEQYF.